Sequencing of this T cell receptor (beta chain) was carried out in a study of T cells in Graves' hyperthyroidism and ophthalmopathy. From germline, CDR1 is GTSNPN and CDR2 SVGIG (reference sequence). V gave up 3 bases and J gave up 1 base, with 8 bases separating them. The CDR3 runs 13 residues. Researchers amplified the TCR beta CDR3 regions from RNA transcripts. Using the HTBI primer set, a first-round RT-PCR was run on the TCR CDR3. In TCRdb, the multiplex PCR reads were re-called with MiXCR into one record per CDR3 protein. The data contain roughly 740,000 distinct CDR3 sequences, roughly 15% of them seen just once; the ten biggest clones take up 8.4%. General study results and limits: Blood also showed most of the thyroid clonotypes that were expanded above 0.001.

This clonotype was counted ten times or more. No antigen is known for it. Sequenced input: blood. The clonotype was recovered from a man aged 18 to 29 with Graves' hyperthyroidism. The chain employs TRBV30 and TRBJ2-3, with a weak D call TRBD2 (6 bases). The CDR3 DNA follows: TGTGCCTGGAGAGGGGAGGGCACAGATACGCAGTATTTT. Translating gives CAWRGEGTDTQYF.